Presented here are 29 T cell receptor beta chains from one specimen sequenced in a study of blood T cell repertoires in COVID-19. TCRdb keeps only in-frame clones here, not all; method: immunoSEQ multiplex PCR. This table holds some 390,000 clones, just under 90% found once. The sequenced sample was PBMCs or T cells enriched from blood (not recorded which). The origin of the receptors is a young woman who had recovered from COVID-19.

This chain uses TRBV28 with TRBJ1-3; D is perhaps TRBD1 (5 bases). This CDR3 comprises 17 residues. Trimming removed 3 bases at V and 0 bases at J, with 15 bases between. Germline CDR1 and CDR2: MDHEN and SYDVKM. The CDR3 protein is CASSFVRGPLSGNTIYF. CDR3 DNA: TGTGCCAGCAGTTTTGTTAGGGGTCCCCTCTCTGGAAACACCATATATTTT.

The chain uses TRBV5-1 and TRBJ2-1, with TRBD2 matching over 11 bases. This CDR3 is built from 18 residues. J gave up 0 bases and V 2 bases, and 7 bases lay outside the gene matches. Germline V gene lookup returns CDR1 SGHRS and CDR2 YFSETQ. The CDR3 DNA sequence: TGCGCCAGCAGCTTCACTAGCGGGAGTTCGGGCTCCTACAATGAGCAGTTCTTC. Encoded protein: CASSFTSGSSGSYNEQFF.

This rearrangement joins TRBV30 to TRBJ1-5; TRBD1 matches 7 bases. This CDR3 region has 14 residues. The V and J ends lost 2 bases and 4 bases, in that order; junction bases with no gene match: 5. Germline V gives CDR1 GTSNPN, CDR2 SVGIG (reference sequence). CDR3 region: CAWSTGAGNQPQHF. CDR3 sequence (DNA): TGTGCCTGGAGTACAGGGGCCGGGAATCAGCCCCAGCATTTT.

The J gene is TRBJ2-7, the V gene TRBV7-2, with 8 bases identical to TRBD2. The length of the CDR3 is 15 residues. Germline CDR1 reads SGHTA; CDR2 reads FQGNSA. V was pared by 2 bases and J by 9 bases, with 12 bases of the junction left unmatched. CDR3 sequence reads: CASSLRGGAGVGQYF. In DNA form, the CDR3 reads TGTGCCAGCAGCTTACGGGGGGGCGCGGGAGTGGGGCAGTACTTC.

This chain connects TRBV30 to TRBJ1-5; D gene uncertain. The V gene lost 5 bases and the J gene lost 6 bases, with 14 bases spanning the gap. Germline CDR1 GTSNPN, CDR2 SVGIG (reference sequence). This CDR3 is 13 amino acids long. CDR3 amino acids: CAWARGDGQPQHF. CDR3 in DNA: TGTGCCTGGGCCCGGGGAGATGGTCAGCCCCAGCATTTT.

This clone was recorded only once. The chain combines TRBV27 with TRBJ2-3; 14 bases are shared with TRBD2. The CDR3 loop spans 17 amino acids. The trim removed 2 bases at V and 5 bases at J, leaving 6 bases unmatched. The germline gives CDR1 MNHEY, CDR2 SMNVEV (reference sequence). As DNA, the CDR3 is TGTGCCAGCAGTTTACCGGGACTAGCGGGAGCTAGAGATACGCAGTATTTT. Encoded protein: CASSLPGLAGARDTQYF.

This chain links TRBV2 with TRBJ1-1, with a tentative D call TRBD1 (5 bases). The CDR3 has 12 amino acids. Germline V gene lookup returns CDR1 SNHLY and CDR2 FYNNEI. Trimming cost V 4 bases and J 8 bases, with 11 bases left between them. This chain's CDR3 is CASSVRTPEAFF. CDR3 nucleotide sequence: TGTGCCAGCAGTGTTAGGACACCAGAAGCTTTCTTT.

This clone showed up just once. The gene calls are TRBV11-2 and TRBJ2-1, with TRBD2 as a possible D gene (5 bases). The CDR3 has 15 amino acids. Between the trimmed V and J ends, which lost 1 base and 2 bases, there was a span of 9 bases. Germline CDR1 reads SGHAT; CDR2 reads FQNNGV. The CDR3 here is CASSLGPGAYNEQFF. CDR3 nucleotides: TGTGCCAGCAGCTTAGGCCCCGGGGCCTACAATGAGCAGTTCTTC. The full variable domain, completed using reference TRBV11-2 and TRBJ2-1, is EAGVAQSPRYKIIEKRQSVAFWCNPISGHATLYWYQQILGQGPKLLIQFQNNGVVDDSQLPKDRFSAERLKGVDSTLKIQPAKLEDSAVYLCASSLGPGAYNEQFFGPGTRLTVL.

The rearrangement links TRBV4-1 to TRBJ1-2; D may be TRBD1 (6 bases). CDR1 is MGHRA and CDR2 is YSYEKL in the germline V gene. This CDR3 is 14 amino acids long. The germline V and J ends were trimmed by 1 base and 1 base, with 7 bases remaining between them. The CDR3 reads CASSQVQGNYGYTF. For the CDR3, the DNA is TGCGCCAGCAGCCAAGTACAGGGTAACTATGGCTACACCTTC.

In nucleotides, the CDR3 is TGTGCCAGCCGTAGAGAATTACAAGAGACCCAGTACTTC. Translated: CASRRELQETQYF. This chain links TRBV13 with TRBJ2-5; D unresolved. This CDR3 is built from 13 residues. The germline CDR1 and CDR2 sequences are PRHDT and FYEKMQ (reference sequence). V lost 8 bases, J lost 2 bases, and 12 bases lay in between.

This chain joins TRBV19 and TRBJ2-5; 7 bases align to TRBD1. The CDR3 runs 15 residues. V shed 3 bases and J 5 bases; nucleotides not matched to a gene: 9. The V gene's germline CDR1 is LNHDA and CDR2 SQIVND (reference sequence). Written as DNA, the CDR3 is TGTGCCAGTAGTATCGACAGGGATGTGGGTGAGACCCAGTACTTC. Protein product: CASSIDRDVGETQYF.

This rearrangement joins TRBV2 to TRBJ2-7, with D possibly matching TRBD1 (6 bases). The V and J ends lost 5 bases and 5 bases respectively, with 7 bases between them. This CDR3 spans 11 amino acids. Germline CDR1 is SNHLY and CDR2 is FYNNEI. CDR3 coding DNA: TGTGCCAGCAGTAGGACAGACGAGCAGTACTTC. Protein product: CASSRTDEQYF.

The rearrangement uses TRBV5-1 and TRBJ2-3, with TRBD2 matching 16 bases. Germline values: CDR1 SGHRS, CDR2 YFSETQ. Trimming at V came to 0 bases and at J to 14 bases, leaving 9 bases not matched to a gene. The CDR3 runs 16 residues. The CDR3 DNA reads as TGCGCCAGCAGCTTGGCCGGGACTAGCGGGGGGGCCGGGATGTATTTT. Translated: CASSLAGTSGGAGMYF.

The rearrangement links TRBV11-2 to TRBJ1-6; TRBD1 aligns across 10 bases. Germline V gene sequence: CDR1 SGHAT, CDR2 FQNNGV. Unmatched junction bases numbered 6, after V lost 5 bases and J lost 8 bases. This CDR3 is 15 amino acids long. The CDR3, as DNA: TGTGCCAGCAGCCCGCGGACAGGGGGGGATTCACCCCTCCACTTT. Translated, it gives CASSPRTGGDSPLHF.

This sequence joins TRBV7-6 and TRBJ1-4; 9 bases are shared with TRBD1. The CDR3 is 16 residues long. The J segment lost 5 bases and the V segment lost 5 bases, leaving 9 bases of the junction unmatched. The V gene's germline CDR1 is SGHVS and CDR2 FNYEAQ. CDR3 sequence: CASSRYRGPGNEKLFF. As DNA, the CDR3 is TGTGCCAGCAGCAGATACAGGGGGCCAGGGAATGAAAAACTGTTTTTT. Looking up the rest from reference TRBV7-6 and TRBJ1-4 gives the full variable domain: GAGVSQSPRYKVTKRGQDVALRCDPISGHVSLYWYRQALGQGPEFLTYFNYEAQQDKSGLPNDRFSAERPEGSISTLTIQRTEQRDSAMYRCASSRYRGPGNEKLFFGSGTQLSVL.

V is TRBV10-3 and J is TRBJ1-4; the match to TRBD1 covers 8 bases. The CDR3 extends over 14 amino acids. Germline CDR1 and CDR2: ENHRY and SYGVKD. V shed 5 bases, J shed 7 bases, and the junction held 6 bases outside the gene matches. The CDR3 loop is CAISLDRAREKLFF. Written as DNA, the CDR3 is TGTGCCATCAGTCTGGACAGGGCACGTGAAAAACTGTTTTTT.

The chain recombines TRBV9 with TRBJ2-5, with D maybe TRBD1 (8 bases). Trimming shortened V by 4 bases and J by 5 bases, and 18 bases separated the two germline ends. The germline V gene encodes CDR1 SGDLS and CDR2 YYNGEE. This CDR3 is 15 amino acids long. CDR3 in DNA: TGTGCCAGCAGCAGGCGGACAGGGAGGGTGGAGACCCAGTACTTC. This sequence encodes CASSRRTGRVETQYF. The entire variable domain, with the rest obtained from reference TRBV9 and TRBJ2-5, is as follows: DSGVTQTPKHLITATGQRVTLRCSPRSGDLSVYWYQQSLDQGLQFLIQYYNGEERAKGNILERFSAQQFPDLHSELNLSSLELGDSALYFCASSRRTGRVETQYFGPGTRLLVL.

The CDR3 DNA reads TGTGCCACCAGCAGAGGGACTAGCTACAATGAGCAGTTCTTC. This sequence encodes CATSRGTSYNEQFF. The rearrangement uses TRBV15 and TRBJ2-1, with 7 bases that match TRBD2. The CDR3 runs 14 residues. V trimming: 1 base; J trimming: 3 bases; junction bases outside the gene matches: 0. Germline loops: CDR1 LNHNV, CDR2 YYDKDF (reference sequence).

The V gene is TRBV24-1, the J gene TRBJ2-2, with a weak D call TRBD2 (7 bases). This CDR3 comprises 16 residues. V was trimmed by 9 bases and J by 5 bases, leaving 21 bases between them. The germline CDR1 and CDR2 sequences are KGHDR and SFDVKD. The CDR3 nucleotides read TGTGCCACCCAAGGGGGGGGGACTCAAGGAACCGGGGAGCTGTTTTTT. Translating it yields CATQGGGTQGTGELFF.

V gene TRBV13 combines with J gene TRBJ2-1, with 8 bases aligning to TRBD1. Germline-derived CDR1 and CDR2 are PRHDT and FYEKMQ (reference sequence). V dropped 7 bases and J dropped 3; count of bases not matched to a gene: 14. This CDR3 contains 17 residues. CDR3 in amino acids: CASTWTGNRVYYNEQFF. The CDR3 DNA sequence: TGTGCCAGCACCTGGACAGGGAATCGCGTTTACTACAATGAGCAGTTCTTC.

The V call is TRBV7-2, the J call TRBJ1-5; unclear D gene. This CDR3 is built from 13 residues. CDR1 SGHTA and CDR2 FQGNSA come from the germline V gene. V was shortened by 2 bases and J by 6 bases, with 8 bases between the two germline ends. The CDR3 nucleotides read TGTGCCAGCAGCTTAACTCAGGTTCAGCCCCAGCATTTT. This translates into CASSLTQVQPQHF.

CDR3 DNA: TGTGCCAGCACCCTACAGGGGGCTAGCAATCAGCCCCAGCATTTT. Amino acids: CASTLQGASNQPQHF. This chain links TRBV28 with TRBJ1-5; 9 bases map to TRBD1. Germline V gene sequence: CDR1 MDHEN, CDR2 SYDVKM. V trimming: 7 bases; J trimming: 0 bases; junction bases outside the gene matches: 4. The CDR3 covers 15 residues. Combining the CDR3 with reference TRBV28 and TRBJ1-5 gives the whole variable domain DVKVTQSSRYLVKRTGEKVFLECVQDMDHENMFWYRQDPGLGLRLIYFSYDVKMKEKGDIPEGYSVSREKKERFSLILESASTNQTSMYLCASTLQGASNQPQHFGDGTRLSIL.

The V and J genes are TRBV15 and TRBJ2-2; possibly TRBD1 for D (6 bases). The V end was cut by 0 bases, the J end by 0 bases, with 8 bases between. Germline V lookup: CDR1 LNHNV, CDR2 YYDKDF (reference sequence). The CDR3 is 16 residues long. The CDR3 sequence: CATSRDYRANTGELFF. CDR3 bases: TGTGCCACCAGCAGAGATTACAGGGCGAACACCGGGGAGCTGTTTTTT.

This chain's CDR3 is CASSQAAGGGYEQYF. DNA of the CDR3: TGTGCCAGCAGCCAAGCAGCGGGAGGGGGGTACGAGCAGTACTTC. The rearrangement links TRBV3-1 (or the pseudogene TRBV3-2) to TRBJ2-7; 10 bases fit TRBD2. Trimming at V came to 1 base and at J to 4 bases, leaving 4 bases not matched to a gene. CDR1 is LGHDT, CDR2 YNNKEL, per germline (reference sequence). The CDR3 spans 15 residues.

V gene TRBV28 combines with J gene TRBJ1-2, with 9 bases fitting TRBD1. Germline V gene sequence: CDR1 MDHEN, CDR2 SYDVKM. V dropped 4 bases and J dropped 6; count of bases not matched to a gene: 12. The CDR3 runs to 16 residues. CDR3 nucleotides: TGTGCCAGCAGTTACCTAGGGACAGGGCGAGGAGATGGCTACACCTTC. Translation: CASSYLGTGRGDGYTF.

V gene TRBV5-6 combines with J gene TRBJ1-2; the D gene is possibly TRBD1 (5 bases). CDR1 SGHDT and CDR2 YYEEEE come from the germline V gene. CDR3 length: 16 amino acids. Trimming pared 2 bases from V and 6 bases from J, leaving 20 bases between. This CDR3 is CASSFRVQGGVDGYTF. Written as DNA, the CDR3 is TGTGCCAGCAGCTTCAGGGTTCAGGGAGGAGTGGATGGCTACACCTTC.

The CDR3 DNA reads TGTGCCAGCAGCTTGTACAGGGCTTCGAACACTGAAGCTTTCTTT. Protein sequence: CASSLYRASNTEAFF. This chain joins TRBV7-9 and TRBJ1-1; a weak D match, TRBD1 (6 bases). Deletions cut 3 bases from V and 1 base from J, with 12 bases between. The CDR3 covers 15 residues. The germline gives CDR1 SEHNR, CDR2 FQNEAQ (reference sequence).

The V gene is TRBV5-5, the J gene TRBJ2-1; D is unclear. Germline values: CDR1 SGHKS, CDR2 YYEKEE (reference sequence). Trimming stripped 4 bases from V and 4 bases from J, with 9 bases between. The CDR3 runs to 13 residues. The CDR3 DNA is TGTGCCAGCAGCACCAGGTTATACAATGAGCAGTTCTTC. Encoded protein: CASSTRLYNEQFF.

This chain uses TRBV30 with TRBJ1-1; TRBD1 might be the D (6 bases). V was clipped by 2 bases and J by 1 base, with 11 bases between them. The CDR3 is made up of 14 amino acids. CDR1 is GTSNPN and CDR2 is SVGIG in the germline V gene (reference sequence). The CDR3 DNA reads as TGTGCCTGGAGTTTGACAGGAAGGAACACTGAAGCTTTCTTT. Protein product: CAWSLTGRNTEAFF.